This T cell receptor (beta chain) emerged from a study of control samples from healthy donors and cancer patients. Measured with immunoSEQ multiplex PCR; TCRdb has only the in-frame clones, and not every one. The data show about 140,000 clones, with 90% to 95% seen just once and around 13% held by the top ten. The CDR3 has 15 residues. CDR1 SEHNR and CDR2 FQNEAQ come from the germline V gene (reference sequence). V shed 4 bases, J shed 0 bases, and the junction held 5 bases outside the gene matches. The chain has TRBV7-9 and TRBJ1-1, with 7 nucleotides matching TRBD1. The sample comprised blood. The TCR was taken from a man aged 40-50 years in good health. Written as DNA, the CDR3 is TGTGCCAGCAGCTCACTGACAGGGATGAACACTGAAGCTTTCTTT. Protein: CASSSLTGMNTEAFF. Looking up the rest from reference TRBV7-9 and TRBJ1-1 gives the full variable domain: DTGVSQNPRHKITKRGQNVTFRCDPISEHNRLYWYRQTLGQGPEFLTYFQNEAQLEKSRLLSDRFSAERPKGSFSTLEIQRTEQGDSAMYLCASSSLTGMNTEAFFGQGTRLTVV.